One and the same sample provided the 3 T cell receptor beta chains below, sequenced in a study of cytomegalovirus exposure and HLA in healthy donors. This PCR relied on a set of 60 Vbeta primers and 13 Jbeta primers. Clones were read by immunoSEQ multiplex PCR, and TCRdb kept only the in-frame ones, dropping some. The table lists roughly 170,000 clones, about 77% of them singletons, with roughly 1.3% in the top ten. Input material: PBMCs. These receptors all stem from a man aged 25-45 years in good health and CMV-seronegative.

The chain combines TRBV19 with TRBJ2-2, with a weak D call TRBD1 (5 bases). The germline V gene encodes CDR1 LNHDA and CDR2 SQIVND (reference sequence). Trimming cost V 4 bases and J 2 bases, with 17 bases left between them. CDR3 size: 17 residues. The CDR3 protein is CASSTHTGAPNTGELFF. The DNA for the CDR3 is TGTGCCAGTAGTACGCACACAGGTGCCCCAAACACCGGGGAGCTGTTTTTT.

This clone was seen once. The chain carries TRBV4-3 and TRBJ1-2; no clear D gene. This CDR3 is built from 14 residues. V lost 0 bases and J 4 bases, leaving 9 bases between the germline ends. The V gene's germline CDR1 is LGHNA and CDR2 YSLEER. Here the CDR3 reads CASSQEGRGYGYTF. The DNA of the CDR3 is TGCGCCAGCAGCCAAGAGGGTCGGGGCTATGGCTACACCTTC.

This sequence joins TRBV7-3 and TRBJ2-1; possible D gene TRBD1, 6 bases. The germline V gene encodes CDR1 SGHTA and CDR2 FQGTGA. Trimming cost V 5 bases and J 0 bases, with 11 bases left between them. The CDR3 covers 15 residues. This chain's CDR3 is CASSPQGNSYNEQFF. The DNA for the CDR3 is TGTGCCAGCAGCCCACAGGGAAACTCCTACAATGAGCAGTTCTTC.